Listed here are 4 T cell receptor beta chains from one sample, sequenced in a study of blood T cell repertoires in COVID-19. TCRdb keeps only in-frame clones here, not all; method: immunoSEQ multiplex PCR. The table has about 250,000 clones, approximately 86% seen once; the top ten hold 2% to 3%. Sequenced input: PBMCs or T cells enriched from blood (not recorded which). These receptors all stem from a woman aged 30 to 39 with acute COVID-19.

CDR3 bases: TGCGCCAGCAGCTCAACCGGGACAGGGGCTGAAGCTTTCTTT. This sequence encodes CASSSTGTGAEAFF. This chain uses TRBV5-1 with TRBJ1-1, with 10 nucleotides matching TRBD1. Germline trimming cut 3 bases from V and 6 bases from J; bases unmatched to any gene: 5. CDR3 length: 14 amino acids. The germline V gene encodes CDR1 SGHRS and CDR2 YFSETQ. The whole variable domain, filled in from reference TRBV5-1 and TRBJ1-1, reads KAGVTQTPRYLIKTRGQQVTLSCSPISGHRSVSWYQQTPGQGLQFLFEYFSETQRNKGNFPGRFSGRQFSNSRSEMNVSTLELGDSALYLCASSSTGTGAEAFFGQGTRLTVV.

In its sample, this clone was seen a few times. This sequence joins TRBV5-6 and TRBJ1-2; 11 positions match TRBD1. Germline lookup yields CDR1 SGHDT and CDR2 YYEEEE. The CDR3 has 15 amino acids. V lost 4 bases to trimming and J lost 2 bases; unmatched junction nucleotides: 4. CDR3 amino acids: CASSAGTGGNYGYTF. The CDR3 nucleotides are TGTGCCAGCAGCGCAGGGACAGGGGGAAACTATGGCTACACCTTC. Using reference TRBV5-6 and TRBJ1-2 for the parts outside the CDR3, the full variable domain is DAGVTQSPTHLIKTRGQQVTLRCSPKSGHDTVSWYQQALGQGPQFIFQYYEEEERQRGNFPDRFSGHQFPNYSSELNVNALLLGDSALYLCASSAGTGGNYGYTFGSGTRLTVV.

The genes are TRBV9 and TRBJ2-2; D gene unclear. With 4 bases removed from V and 5 bases from J, the gap between germline ends came to 6 bases. The CDR3 is 12 amino acids. Germline V gene lookup returns CDR1 SGDLS and CDR2 YYNGEE. Here the CDR3 DNA reads TGTGCCAGCAGCACCCAGACCGGGGAGCTGTTTTTT. It specifies CASSTQTGELFF.

This clone was recorded a few times. J is TRBJ1-1 and V is TRBV19; possibly TRBD1 for D (6 bases). The CDR3 is made up of 15 amino acids. Per germline, CDR1 LNHDA and CDR2 SQIVND (reference sequence). V was trimmed by 3 bases and J by 4 bases, leaving 15 bases between them. The CDR3 loop reads CASSIPWEGGTEAFF. CDR3 nucleotides: TGTGCCAGTAGTATCCCATGGGAGGGGGGCACTGAAGCTTTCTTT.